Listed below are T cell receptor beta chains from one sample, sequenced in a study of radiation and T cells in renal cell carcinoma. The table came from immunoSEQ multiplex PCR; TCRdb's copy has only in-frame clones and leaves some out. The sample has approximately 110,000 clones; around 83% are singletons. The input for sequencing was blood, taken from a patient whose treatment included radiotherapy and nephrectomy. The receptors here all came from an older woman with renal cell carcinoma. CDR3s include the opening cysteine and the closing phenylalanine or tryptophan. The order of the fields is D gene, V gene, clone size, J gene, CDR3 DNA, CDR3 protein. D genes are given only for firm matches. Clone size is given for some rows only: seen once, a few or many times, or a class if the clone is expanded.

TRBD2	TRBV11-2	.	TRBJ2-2	TGTGCCAGCAGCCCTGCCGGGGAGGGAGAGCTGTTTTTT	CASSPAGEGELFF
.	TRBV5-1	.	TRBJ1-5	TGCGCCAGCAGCTTGGACCCCCTTTCGAGGGTATCTCAGCCCCAGCATTTT	CASSLDPLSRVSQPQHF
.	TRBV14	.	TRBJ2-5	TGTGCCAGCAGCCAAGGGAGGACCCGCCAAGAGACCCAGTACTTC	CASSQGRTRQETQYF
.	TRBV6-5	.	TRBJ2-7	TGTGCCAGCAGCCTCGAGCCAGGGGATTCCTACGAGCAGTACTTC	CASSLEPGDSYEQYF
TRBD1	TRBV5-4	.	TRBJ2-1	TGTGCCAGCAGCCCGGGACAGGGGGCTTACAATGAGCAGTTCTTC	CASSPGQGAYNEQFF
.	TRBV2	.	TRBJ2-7	TGTGCCAGCAGCGACGGACCGATCTTAGGGGGAACCTACGAGCAGTACTTC	CASSDGPILGGTYEQYF
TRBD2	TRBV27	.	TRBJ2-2	TGTGCCAGCAGTTGGGGGGGGAGCGGGATAAGTGATACCGGGGAGCTGTTTTTT	CASSWGGSGISDTGELFF
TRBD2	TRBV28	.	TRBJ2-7	TGTGCCAGCAGTCCGGCTAGCGGGAGGGCTTCGGGTGAGCAGTACTTC	CASSPASGRASGEQYF
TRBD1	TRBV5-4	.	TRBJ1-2	TGTGCCAGCAGCTTGGAGTGGCAGGGGGCAGAAAACTATGGCTACACCTTC	CASSLEWQGAENYGYTF
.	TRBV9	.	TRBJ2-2	TGTGCCAGCAGCGTAGACACGAACACCGGGGAGCTGTTTTTT	CASSVDTNTGELFF
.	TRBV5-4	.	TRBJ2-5	TGTGCCAGCAGCTTTAACCAAGAGACCCAGTACTTC	CASSFNQETQYF
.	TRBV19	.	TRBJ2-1	TGTGCCAGTAGTATAGCTGGGGGGAGCGATGAGCAGTTCTTC	CASSIAGGSDEQFF
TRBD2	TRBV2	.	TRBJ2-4	TGTGCCACCGCACGACTAGCCGCTGCCAAAAACATTCAGTACTTC	CATARLAAAKNIQYF
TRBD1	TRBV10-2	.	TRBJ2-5	TGCGCCAGCAGCGTGGACAGGGGGCGTGAGACCCAGTACTTC	CASSVDRGRETQYF
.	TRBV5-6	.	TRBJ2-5	TGTGCCAGCAGTTCAACCTTGGAGACCCAGTACTTC	CASSSTLETQYF
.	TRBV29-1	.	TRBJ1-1	TGCAGCGCCTGTCCACAGGGTAGATCAGACACTGAAGCTTTCTTT	CSACPQGRSDTEAFF
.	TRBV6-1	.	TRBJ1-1	TGTGCCAGCAGTGCGACGGTGAACACTGAAGCTTTCTTT	CASSATVNTEAFF
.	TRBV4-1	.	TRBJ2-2	TGCGCCAGCAGCCCAGGGAACAGGGTGAACACCGGGGAGCTGTTTTTT	CASSPGNRVNTGELFF
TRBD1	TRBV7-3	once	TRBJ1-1	TGTGCCAGCAGCCCTCTCCCGGGACAGGGATCGAACACTGAAGCTTTCTTT	CASSPLPGQGSNTEAFF
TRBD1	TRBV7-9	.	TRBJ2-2	TGTGCCAGTTACACAGGGGACACCGGGGAGCTGTTTTTT	CASYTGDTGELFF
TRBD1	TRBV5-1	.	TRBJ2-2	TGCGCCAGCAGCTTGTCGGGACAGGCCAACACCGGGGAGCTGTTTTTT	CASSLSGQANTGELFF
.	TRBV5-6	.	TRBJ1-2	TGTGCCAGCACCTCCATCGATGGCTACACCTTC	CASTSIDGYTF
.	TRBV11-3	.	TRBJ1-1	TGTGCCAGCAGCTTAGGGTGGGACACTGAAGCTTTCTTT	CASSLGWDTEAFF
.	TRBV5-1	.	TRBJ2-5	TGCGCCAGCAGTGAACAGGCCCAAGAGACCCAGTACTTC	CASSEQAQETQYF
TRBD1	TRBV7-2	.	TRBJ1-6	TGTGCCAGCAGCTTCATCCCGGGACAGGGAGGATCACCCCTCCACTTT	CASSFIPGQGGSPLHF
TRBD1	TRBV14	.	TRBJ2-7	TGTGCCAGCAGCTTACGACCGGGACAGGGAGCCTACGAGCAGTACTTC	CASSLRPGQGAYEQYF
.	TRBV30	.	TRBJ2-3	TGTGCCTGGAGTAGGATTGAAGGGGGGACTATGGACACAGATACGCAGTATTTT	CAWSRIEGGTMDTDTQYF
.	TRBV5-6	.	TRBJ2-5	TGTGCCAGCACCAGACTCCAAAAAGAGACCCAGTACTTC	CASTRLQKETQYF
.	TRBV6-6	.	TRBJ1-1	TGTGCCAGCACCCCACCGGTCTGGGGGAGTACTGAAGCTTTCTTT	CASTPPVWGSTEAFF
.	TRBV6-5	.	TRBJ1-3	TGTGCCAGCAATTTTGGCCCTGGAAACACCATATATTTT	CASNFGPGNTIYF
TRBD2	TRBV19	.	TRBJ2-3	TGTGCCAGTACTCGCGGGAGTAGTACAGATACGCAGTATTTT	CASTRGSSTDTQYF
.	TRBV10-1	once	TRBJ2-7	TGCGCCAGCAGTGAGAGCACCTACGAGCAGTACTTC	CASSESTYEQYF
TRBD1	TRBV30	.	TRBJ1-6	TGTGCCTGGAGTACCGACAGGGGTAATTCACCCCTCCACTTT	CAWSTDRGNSPLHF
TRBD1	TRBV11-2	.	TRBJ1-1	TGTGCCAGCAGCCCTAGCCCGGGACAGGGTCGAATGGAGGCTTTCTTT	CASSPSPGQGRMEAFF
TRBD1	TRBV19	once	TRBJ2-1	TGTGCCAGCACCCGGACAGGGATGAGGGACAATGAGCAGTTCTTC	CASTRTGMRDNEQFF
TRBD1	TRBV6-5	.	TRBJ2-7	TGTGCCAGCGCCAGGACAGGGATAATCTACGAGCAGTACTTC	CASARTGIIYEQYF
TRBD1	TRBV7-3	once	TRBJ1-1	TGTGCCAGCAGCGCTACAGGGGCCACTGAAGCTTTCTTT	CASSATGATEAFF
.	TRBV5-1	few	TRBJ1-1	TGCGCCAGCAGCATCGACACGAACACTGAAGCTTTCTTT	CASSIDTNTEAFF
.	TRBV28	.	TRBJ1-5	TGTGCCAGCAGTTTATTACAGTACGAAGAGCATTTT	CASSLLQYEEHF
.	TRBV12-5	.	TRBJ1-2	TGTGCTAGTGGTTTCCTCACGGGACGCGGGGTGAGTGGCTACACCTTC	CASGFLTGRGVSGYTF
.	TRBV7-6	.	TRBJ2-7	TGTGCCAGCAGCTTAGCGGTGAGGGGCCACTCCTACGAGCAGTACTTC	CASSLAVRGHSYEQYF
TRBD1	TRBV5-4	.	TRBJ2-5	TGTGCCAGCAGCTTGGGAGACAGGGCAGAGACCCAGTACTTC	CASSLGDRAETQYF
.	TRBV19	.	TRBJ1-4	TGTGCCAGTAGAAGGGCCCTTGGCACCCAGGAAAAACTGTTTTTT	CASRRALGTQEKLFF
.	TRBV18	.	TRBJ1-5	TGTGCCAGCTCACCGGAGAGGATTGGCAATCAGCCCCAGCATTTT	CASSPERIGNQPQHF
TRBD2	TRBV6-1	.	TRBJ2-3	TGTGCCAGCAGTCGTGGACTAGCGGGAACAGATACGCAGTATTTT	CASSRGLAGTDTQYF
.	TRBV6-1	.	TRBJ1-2	TGTGCCAGCAGGAAGGGCGTTAACTATGGCTACACCTTC	CASRKGVNYGYTF
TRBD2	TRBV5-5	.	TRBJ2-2	TGTGCCAGCAGCCAAGATGGGAGCGGGACGAACACCGGGGAGCTGTTTTTT	CASSQDGSGTNTGELFF
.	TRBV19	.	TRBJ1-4	TGTGCCAGTAGACCCGGGACACTGAGTGAAAAACTGTTTTTT	CASRPGTLSEKLFF
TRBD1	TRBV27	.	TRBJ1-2	TGTGCCAGCAGTCCTACCCCGACAGGGAACTATGGCTACACCTTC	CASSPTPTGNYGYTF
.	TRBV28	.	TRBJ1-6	TGTGCCAGCAGTTTCTGGTCATGGAATTCACCCCTCCACTTT	CASSFWSWNSPLHF
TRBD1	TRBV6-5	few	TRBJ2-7	TGTGCCAGCAGTTCCCGGACAGGGGTAACGGGCGAGCAGTACTTC	CASSSRTGVTGEQYF
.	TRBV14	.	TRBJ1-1	TGTGCCAGCAGCCCCCGATCTCGTGAAGCTTTCTTT	CASSPRSREAFF
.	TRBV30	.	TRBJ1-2	TGTGCCTGGACTAAACGCCGTATTAACTATGGCTACACCTTC	CAWTKRRINYGYTF
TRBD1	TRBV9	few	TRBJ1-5	TGTGCCAGCAGCGTAGGGGACAGATCGGGTCAGCCCCAGCATTTT	CASSVGDRSGQPQHF